This T cell receptor (beta chain) was documented in a study of cytomegalovirus exposure and HLA in healthy donors (dated by TCRdb to the late 2010s). Looking at the study overall: In an earlier analysis of under 750 of the donors, 250 to 350 Gb of sequence data and some 120 million unique TCR beta sequences from 180 million or so T cells were reported. An early release covering some 640 HLA-typed donors comprised 300 to 350 gigabases of sequencing data and 85 million to 100 million unique TCR sequences. Of the 398 genotyped donors, roughly 76% were placed in the genetic ancestry cluster associated with self-reported Caucasian donors. The study was designed to test whether signatures of past pathogen exposure could be identified by cataloging public T cell receptors. The T cell repertoires of 550 to 850 subjects were profiled by immunosequencing and related to cytomegalovirus serostatus. Besides the first cohort of 550 to 750 subjects, a separate validation cohort made up of 120 different subjects was used. To predict cytomegalovirus infection status, the study combined high-throughput TCR immunosequencing, statistical association of individual TCRs with disease status, and machine learning. To study patterns of TCR occurrence, a later analysis re-analyzed previously published TCR beta repertoires from 650 to 750 donors and added high-resolution HLA genotyping. Rather than using new phenotypic data, the later analysis identified candidate immune exposures from TCR beta sequences and from how often those sequences occurred across donors. In an earlier analysis of a few hundred of the donors, high-throughput TCR beta sequencing was used to judge whether each TCR beta V gene segment behaved as functional or pseudogenic. Donor age, sex, ethnicity and CMV serostatus were compiled together with the repertoire data. Genome-wide SNP genotypes for about three fifths of the 666 donors were used in a later genetic analysis, which treated that subset as a discovery cohort. Every repertoire in the discovery cohort had been generated on one and the same sequencing platform. HLA typing covered class I and class II loci at four-digit resolution. The number of typed donors differed by locus: roughly 620-640 for A, B, C, DRB1 and DQB1; approximately 520 for DQA1; approximately 600 for DPA1; and roughly 490 for DPB1. Because of strong linkage in the cohort, four to six DR-DQ haplotypes were treated as single units for association and clustering. Across approximately 400 genotyped donors of the cohort, an average of roughly 200,000 unique TCR beta nucleotide sequences per donor were sequenced, and approximately 17% of those sequences were non-productive.

The library relied on the immunoSEQ multiplex PCR assay. A mixture of 60 forward primers for TCR Vbeta segments and 13 reverse primers for TCR Jbeta segments was used in the multiplex PCR. A multiplex PCR assay on genomic DNA amplified the CDR3 region of rearranged TCR beta genes. On the Illumina HiSeq System, the amplified TCR beta libraries were sequenced as 87-base-pair reads. As for the authors' bioinformatics: A later analysis counted some 74 million unique TCR beta chains across the 640 or so repertoires, and some 11 million of these chains were shared by at least two donors. Raw reads were error-corrected and collapsed into unique sequences with a nearest-neighbor algorithm that merged closely related sequences to remove PCR and sequencing errors. CDR3 sequences were aligned to IMGT reference sequences to assign V, D and J gene segments. For a sequence to be retained, at least a six-nucleotide match to both a V gene segment and a J gene segment was required. A rearrangement counted as productive if the CDR3 had no stop codons and remained in frame with V and J, and every other rearrangement counted as non-productive. Following IMGT convention, CDR3 was defined as the stretch from the second conserved V-encoded cysteine up to the conserved J-encoded phenylalanine. The earlier analysis of more than 450 of the donors excluded sequences that lacked an unambiguous match to a single V gene segment. In an earlier analysis of roughly 600 of the donors, a V segment was called functional when productive rearrangements were above 56.7%, and segregating when the standard deviation between donors exceeded 5%. A statistical classification framework was developed to diagnose cytomegalovirus status using the catalog of TCR beta chain sequences. In a later analysis, TCR nucleotide sequences were compared against IMGT/GENE-DB human TR gene sequences so that V and J genes could be assigned. Using the TCRdist pipeline, a later analysis assigned CDR3 sequences along with most-parsimonious VDJ recombination scenarios. A later analysis defined each TCR beta chain by its CDR3 amino acid sequence plus V-gene family, and excluded reads lacking a unique V-gene family. A later analysis removed over 500 highly shared, low-generation-probability nucleotide sequences to deal with suspected cross-contamination and a sequencing artifact. In a later analysis, a clonal expansion index was calculated for each public chain from normalized within-repertoire ranks of inferred template counts. A later analysis computed generation probabilities with a VDJ recombination model fitted to out-of-frame rearrangements, and checked the results against IGoR. A later analysis scored TCR-TCR, TCR-HLA and TCR-CMV co-occurrence with hypergeometric tests, applying a repertoire-size bias correction to TCR pairs. A later analysis estimated false discovery rates by permuting HLA or CMV assignments 20 times. A later analysis grouped co-occurring TCRs with DBSCAN, adding TCRdist sequence similarity when clustering within HLA-allele-positive subsets. For co-occurrence clustering, repertoires with fewer than 30,000 or more than 120,000 public chains were excluded, along with five or six repertoires with anomalous nucleotide sharing. Sourced from immuneACCESS, this table was stored by TCRdb with only in-frame sequences that have V and J called. A share of the clones is absent; for the studies checked, an unresolved V gene accounts for under half, and the remainder has no known explanation. V and J calls and clone size are copied from that table; D and trimming were computed from the DNA. This sample has 150,000 or so clones in its table, and almost 80% of those were observed once. Jointly, the top ten make up 1.3% to 1.5% of the sample.

General study outcomes and caveats: Most CMV-associated TCR beta chains appeared to be HLA-restricted in a later analysis, and the HLA associations seemed to be driven largely by CMV exposure. The classifier was reported to diagnose cytomegalovirus status with high specificity and sensitivity in both the original and validation cohorts. A cluster of highly shared sequence variants was judged likely to represent a technical artifact of the sequencing pipeline. An earlier analysis of 587 of the donors showed that most TCR beta V segments appeared in productive rearrangements either about 87% or about 30% of the time, which broadly matched IMGT annotations. A later analysis found that HLA-associated TCR beta chains were more clonally expanded and had lower generation probabilities than equally common non-associated chains. Several of the top co-occurrence clusters appeared to be linked to parvovirus B19, influenza, CMV and Epstein-Barr virus, according to a later analysis. Because HLA typing was missing for some donors at each locus, association tests included only the typed subset. A further reported finding was that TCR beta sequences accurately predicted the HLA-A and HLA-B alleles for most subjects in the first cohort. Approximately 18 rarely observed V segments, including chromosome 9 orphons, were excluded from the earlier analysis of approximately 500 of the donors because counts were too low. The cohort was sequenced for TCR beta chains only, and without alpha or paired-chain data the features that could be detected were limited. In a later analysis, some 17,000 TCR beta sequences were associated with specific HLA alleles at a false discovery rate of 0.05. Immune exposure information for the cohort was limited to CMV serostatus. In a later analysis, TCR association rates were found to vary across HLA loci, with the most associated TCRs seen for DRB1 alleles and the fewest for HLA-C alleles. A later genetic analysis associated a missense DCLRE1C variant with V-gene and J-gene trimming of TCR beta chains, and an independent cohort replicated the association. A total of 164 TCR beta chains were listed by the study as associated with cytomegalovirus. In vitro tests confirmed that a few of the cytomegalovirus-associated TCR beta chains recognize cytomegalovirus antigens. The authors suggested that the approach could potentially be extended to other disease states and immunological phenotypes. Strong co-occurrence of HLA alleles, especially DR and DQ, made assigning TCR associations to individual alleles difficult. Roughly uniform sequencing depth across donors was assumed in presence/absence analyses, although this assumption may not hold. While some public TCRs were present in many individuals, most TCR sequences turned up only very rarely across donors. Some IMGT-functional V segments, including TRBV6-2 and TRBV6-3, could not be distinguished by the 87-base-pair reads and were therefore excluded. Correlated functional status among segregating V segments might reflect linkage disequilibrium, but an unknown experimental factor could not be ruled out. In a later genetic analysis, fewer N-insertions in productive TCRs were reported among donors in an Asian-associated ancestry cluster than the roughly 670-donor mean.

In regard to this clone: Its antigen target is currently unknown. No base quality information exists; no much larger clone differs at one position.

The cysteine opens and the phenylalanine closes a CDR3 of 15 amino acids. The sequence is cut down to CDR3 DNA, 45 bases in frame from base 1. Here V drops 4 bases and J drops 2 bases, and the junction holds 8 bases not matched to any gene. Reading the germline V gene gives CDR1 SGHDT and CDR2 YYEEEE. The cohort comprised fewer than 700 healthy bone marrow donors. At the time of sampling, all cohort members were nominally healthy, though unrecorded immune exposures were likely present. The donor was CMV seronegative and belonged to the group of 352 seronegative cohort members. Every donor gave a peripheral blood sample, and the peripheral blood mononuclear cells from that sample were used for TCR beta sequencing. Genomic DNA was extracted from the blood cell samples with the Qiagen DNeasy Blood Extraction Kit.

The receptor was isolated from a female donor in good health and CMV-seronegative. The sequencing input was PBMCs. The rearranged segments are TRBV5-6 and TRBJ2-7; 8 middle bases align to TRBD2. The bases read TGTGCCAGCAGCCCCTTAGCGGGATCTACCTACGAGCAGTACTTC. Translated, this is CASSPLAGSTYEQYF.